This T cell receptor (beta chain) was recorded in a study of identical twins. Only healthy Caucasians were included as donors. This CDR3 is 16 amino acids long. V shed 0 bases, J shed 1 base, and the junction held 5 bases outside the gene matches. The V gene's germline CDR1 is SGHRS and CDR2 YFSETQ. From the 5' RACE reads, TCRdb called clonotypes with MiXCR, one entry per CDR3 protein. The sample shows about 790,000 distinct CDR3 sequences, 15% to 20% of them seen only once. This clonotype was observed a handful of times. A further study also used this sample, focusing on T cells expressing NK-cell markers.

The sequence was obtained from a woman between 18 and 30 years old in good health. The genes are TRBV5-1 and TRBJ2-5; 8 bases line up with TRBD1. The material sequenced was PBMCs. The CDR3 loop is CASSLDVGQGQETQYF. CDR3 nucleotide sequence: TGCGCCAGCAGCTTGGATGTCGGACAGGGCCAAGAGACCCAGTACTTC.